These 21 T cell receptor beta chains were all obtained from the same sample, sequenced in a study of shared clonotypes between healthy human individuals. Only in-frame clones appear in the TCRdb table, and some are missing; sequencing was by immunoSEQ multiplex PCR. Of around 320,000 clones listed, around 87% are singletons. Material: memory CD8+ T cells sorted from blood. Regarding subset: CD45RO+ cells pooled with CCR7-negative TemRA cells. These receptors all stem from a man in his late teens or twenties in good health.

The V gene is TRBV30, the J gene TRBJ1-6; tentatively, D is TRBD1 (5 bases). The V end lost 4 bases, the J end lost 2 bases, and 9 bases lay between the germline ends. The CDR3 sequence is 14 residues long. The germline CDR1 and CDR2 sequences are GTSNPN and SVGIG (reference sequence). Here the CDR3 reads CAWKGAPYNSPLHF. The CDR3 bases are TGTGCCTGGAAAGGGGCCCCCTATAATTCACCCCTCCACTTT.

This clone has only one observation. The chain employs TRBV5-6 and TRBJ2-1; TRBD2 aligns across 7 bases. With V trimmed by 3 bases and J by 5 bases, 2 bases remained unmatched. Per the germline V gene, CDR1 is SGHDT and CDR2 is YYEEEE. The CDR3 extends over 13 amino acids. CDR3 sequence: CASSSLADNEQFF. DNA for the CDR3: TGTGCCAGCAGCTCCCTAGCGGACAATGAGCAGTTCTTC.

For the CDR3, the DNA is TGTGCCAGCAGGTCCGCGAGAGTTCTATTGGGCGGGGAGCTGTTTTTT. This encodes CASRSARVLLGGELFF. This chain joins TRBV25-1 and TRBJ2-2; D gene uncertain. Germline CDR1 MGHDK, CDR2 SYGVNS. The length of the CDR3 is 16 residues. Trimming stripped 6 bases from V and 7 bases from J, with 21 bases between.

The rearrangement joins TRBV6-6 to TRBJ2-5; D perhaps matches TRBD1 (5 bases). Trimming cost V 4 bases and J 2 bases, with 14 bases left between them. This CDR3 is built from 15 residues. Germline assignment: CDR1 MNHNY and CDR2 SVGAGI (reference sequence). CDR3 sequence: CASSSIPQAQETQYF. CDR3 coding DNA: TGTGCCAGCAGTTCCATCCCACAGGCGCAAGAGACCCAGTACTTC.

The chain couples TRBV10-2 to TRBJ1-5; no firm D call. V lost 2 bases, J lost 7 bases, and 15 bases lay in between. This CDR3 has 15 amino acids. Germline V gene lookup returns CDR1 WSHSY and CDR2 SAAADI. CDR3 residues: CASSEGTQLRQPQHF. The CDR3, as DNA: TGCGCCAGCAGTGAGGGAACCCAGCTCCGACAGCCCCAGCATTTT.

The chain has TRBV15 and TRBJ1-1; D gene uncertain. Germline V CDR1 and CDR2: LNHNV, YYDKDF (reference sequence). There are 15 residues in the CDR3. V was pared by 2 bases and J by 4 bases, with 14 bases between. The CDR3 spells CATSRPPEGITEAFF. The CDR3 bases are TGTGCCACCAGCAGACCTCCAGAGGGTATCACTGAAGCTTTCTTT.

The chain has TRBV11-2 and TRBJ2-5; tentative D call: TRBD2 (6 bases). This CDR3 contains 14 residues. CDR1 SGHAT and CDR2 FQNNGV come from the germline V gene. Trimming stripped 5 bases from V and 2 bases from J, with 12 bases between. The CDR3: CASSPSGQQETQYF. CDR3 sequence (DNA): TGTGCCAGCAGCCCCAGCGGGCAACAAGAGACCCAGTACTTC.

The V gene is TRBV13, the J gene TRBJ2-7, with a possible D match to TRBD1 (6 bases). CDR3 length equals 14 residues. Germline V gene data show CDR1 as PRHDT and CDR2 as FYEKMQ (reference sequence). Trimming pared 0 bases from V and 3 bases from J, leaving 9 bases between. The CDR3 loop is CASSLGARGYEQYF. CDR3 coding DNA: TGTGCCAGCAGCTTAGGCGCCAGGGGCTACGAGCAGTACTTC. Looking up the rest from reference TRBV13 and TRBJ2-7 gives the full variable domain: AAGVIQSPRHLIKEKRETATLKCYPIPRHDTVYWYQQGPGQDPQFLISFYEKMQSDKGSIPDRFSAQQFSDYHSELNMSSLELGDSALYFCASSLGARGYEQYFGPGTRLTVT.

This clone was seen only a few times. V gene TRBV27 combines with J gene TRBJ2-2; a weak D match, TRBD2 (5 bases). Trimming cost V 2 bases and J 7 bases, with 8 bases left between them. Germline V gives CDR1 MNHEY, CDR2 SMNVEV (reference sequence). This CDR3 region has 13 residues. CDR3 loop: CASSLGGDGELFF. CDR3 in DNA: TGTGCCAGCAGTTTAGGAGGTGACGGGGAGCTGTTTTTT.

For this clone: The sample carries other DNA sequences with the same CDR3. This rearrangement joins TRBV19 to TRBJ2-7; 11 nucleotides match TRBD1. Germline lookup yields CDR1 LNHDA and CDR2 SQIVND (reference sequence). The V gene end was trimmed by 8 bases and the J gene end by 1 base; junction bases not matched to a gene: 1. This CDR3 has 13 amino acids. CDR3 in amino acids: CASRDRGSYEQYF. The CDR3 DNA is TGTGCCAGTCGGGACAGGGGGTCCTACGAGCAGTACTTC.

This chain joins TRBV10-3 and TRBJ2-2; 16 bases agree with TRBD2. With V trimmed by 0 bases and J by 6 bases, 7 bases remained unmatched. The CDR3 length is 19 residues. Germline V gene data show CDR1 as ENHRY and CDR2 as SYGVKD. CDR3 bases: TGTGCCATCAGTGAGTCGGGGACTAGCGGGAGGGCCGCCGCCGGGGAGCTGTTTTTT. Its protein product is CAISESGTSGRAAAGELFF.

V and J are TRBV11-2 and TRBJ2-3; 7 nucleotides match TRBD2. Germline assignment: CDR1 SGHAT and CDR2 FQNNGV. J gave up 0 bases and V 5 bases, and 8 bases lay outside the gene matches. The CDR3 runs to 16 residues. This CDR3 is CASSPASGPSTDTQYF. DNA of the CDR3: TGTGCCAGCAGCCCAGCTAGCGGCCCTAGCACAGATACGCAGTATTTT.

The J gene is TRBJ2-1, the V gene TRBV6-5; TRBD1 agrees at 8 bases. Germline trimming cut 6 bases from V and 8 bases from J; bases unmatched to any gene: 3. Germline CDR1 and CDR2: MNHEY and SVGAGI. CDR3 length: 12 residues. This CDR3 reads CASSQGAHEQFF. CDR3 coding DNA: TGTGCCAGCAGCCAGGGGGCGCATGAGCAGTTCTTC.

The V and J genes are TRBV6-5 and TRBJ2-3, with TRBD2 matching 9 bases. This CDR3 contains 15 residues. V was pared by 6 bases and J by 3 bases, with 7 bases of the junction left unmatched. Germline V gives CDR1 MNHEY, CDR2 SVGAGI. The CDR3 is CASRPGLAVTDTQYF. In nucleotides, the CDR3 is TGTGCCAGCAGGCCGGGACTAGCAGTTACAGATACGCAGTATTTT.

In DNA, the CDR3 is TGTGCCAGCAGCTTCAAGGTAGCGGGAGTCTACGAGCAGTACTTC. Encoded protein: CASSFKVAGVYEQYF. This chain uses TRBV5-4 with TRBJ2-7, with TRBD2 matching 9 bases. Trimming at V came to 2 bases and at J to 3 bases, leaving 6 bases not matched to a gene. Germline V gene sequence: CDR1 SGHNT, CDR2 YYREEE (reference sequence). CDR3 length: 15 amino acids.

This clone was observed a handful of times. The chain recombines TRBV9 with TRBJ1-2; D unclear. Trimming removed 0 bases at V and 8 bases at J, with 23 bases between. The CDR3 has 17 amino acids. Looked up from germline, CDR1 is SGDLS and CDR2 is YYNGEE. DNA for the CDR3: TGTGCCAGCAGCGTAGGGGTCGAGCGGTTGTTAACCGACGGCTACACCTTC. It translates to CASSVGVERLLTDGYTF.

Remarks on this clone: Other nucleotide sequences in the sample specify the same CDR3. V is TRBV6-5 and J is TRBJ2-1, with D tentatively TRBD2 (5 bases). V was trimmed by 5 bases and J by 1 base, leaving 6 bases between them. In germline, CDR1 is MNHEY, CDR2 SVGAGI. This CDR3 region has 13 residues. The CDR3 loop is CASSPGSYNEQFF. The CDR3 coding sequence is TGTGCCAGCAGTCCGGGGTCCTACAATGAGCAGTTCTTC.

The J gene is TRBJ2-1, the V gene TRBV9; TRBD2 matches 7 bases. Per the germline V gene, CDR1 is SGDLS and CDR2 is YYNGEE. V lost 1 base, J lost 7 bases, and 2 bases stayed unmatched. The CDR3 covers 13 residues. CDR3 region: CASSVTSANEQFF. The CDR3 region has the DNA TGTGCCAGCAGCGTAACTAGCGCGAATGAGCAGTTCTTC.

CDR3 in DNA: TGTGCCAGCAGCGGCAGGTTGATCGGGAACACCGGGGAGCTGTTTTTT. It is translated as CASSGRLIGNTGELFF. This chain uses TRBV7-8 with TRBJ2-2, with no clear D. This CDR3 spans 16 amino acids. V gave up 5 bases and J gave up 1 base, with 14 bases separating them. The germline V gene encodes CDR1 SGHVS and CDR2 FQNEAQ.

This sequence joins TRBV4-3 and TRBJ1-4; D uncertain. The CDR3 is 15 residues long. Germline CDR1 is LGHNA and CDR2 is YSLEER. The V end was cut by 5 bases, the J end by 0 bases, with 10 bases between. The CDR3 protein is CASSKYRATNEKLFF. Written as DNA, the CDR3 is TGCGCCAGCAGCAAATACCGTGCAACTAATGAAAAACTGTTTTTT.

V usage is TRBV6-5 and J usage is TRBJ2-5; 7 bases agree with TRBD1. V dropped 5 bases and J dropped 4; count of bases not matched to a gene: 10. Germline lookup yields CDR1 MNHEY and CDR2 SVGAGI. The CDR3 has 15 residues. CDR3 nucleotides: TGTGCCAGCAGTCTTACGACAGGGACCGGAGAGACCCAGTACTTC. Protein sequence: CASSLTTGTGETQYF.